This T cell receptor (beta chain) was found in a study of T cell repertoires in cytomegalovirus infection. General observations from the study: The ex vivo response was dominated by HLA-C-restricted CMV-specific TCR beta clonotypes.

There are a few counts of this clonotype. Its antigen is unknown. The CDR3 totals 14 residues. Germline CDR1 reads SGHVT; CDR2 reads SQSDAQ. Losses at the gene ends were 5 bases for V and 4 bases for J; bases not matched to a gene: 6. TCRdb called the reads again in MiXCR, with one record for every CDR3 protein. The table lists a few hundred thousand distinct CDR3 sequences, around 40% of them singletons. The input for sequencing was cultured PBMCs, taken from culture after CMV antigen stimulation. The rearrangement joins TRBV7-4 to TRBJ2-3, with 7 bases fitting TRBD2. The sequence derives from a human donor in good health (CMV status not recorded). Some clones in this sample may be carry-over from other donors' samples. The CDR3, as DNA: TGTGCCAGCAGCGAAATCCTAGCGGCAGATACGCAGTATTTT. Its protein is CASSEILAADTQYF.